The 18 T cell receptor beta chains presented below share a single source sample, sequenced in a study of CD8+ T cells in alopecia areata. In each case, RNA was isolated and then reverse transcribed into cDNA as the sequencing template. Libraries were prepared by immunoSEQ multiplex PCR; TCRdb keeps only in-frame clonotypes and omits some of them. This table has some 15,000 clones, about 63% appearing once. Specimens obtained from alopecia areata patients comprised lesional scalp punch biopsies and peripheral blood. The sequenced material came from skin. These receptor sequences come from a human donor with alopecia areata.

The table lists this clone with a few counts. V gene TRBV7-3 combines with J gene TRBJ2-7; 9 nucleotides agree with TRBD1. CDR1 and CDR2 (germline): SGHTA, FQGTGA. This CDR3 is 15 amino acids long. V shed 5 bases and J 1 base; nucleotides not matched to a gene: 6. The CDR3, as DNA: TGTGCCAGCAGCAAGTCCGGGACAGGGTCCTACGAGCAGTACTTC. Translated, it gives CASSKSGTGSYEQYF.

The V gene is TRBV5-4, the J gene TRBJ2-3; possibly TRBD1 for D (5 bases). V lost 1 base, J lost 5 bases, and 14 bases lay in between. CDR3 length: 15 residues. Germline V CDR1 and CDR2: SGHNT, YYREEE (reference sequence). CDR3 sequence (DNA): TGTGCCAGCAGCTTGTCTGCAGGGCGTGGAGATACGCAGTATTTT. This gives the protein CASSLSAGRGDTQYF. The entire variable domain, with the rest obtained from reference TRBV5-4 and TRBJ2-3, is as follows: ETGVTQSPTHLIKTRGQQVTLRCSSQSGHNTVSWYQQALGQGPQFIFQYYREEENGRGNFPPRFSGLQFPNYSSELNVNALELDDSALYLCASSLSAGRGDTQYFGPGTRLTVL.

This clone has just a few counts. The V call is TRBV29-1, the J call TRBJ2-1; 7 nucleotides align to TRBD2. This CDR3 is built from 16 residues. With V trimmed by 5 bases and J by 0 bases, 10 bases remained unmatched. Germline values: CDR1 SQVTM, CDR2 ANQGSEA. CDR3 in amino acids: CSVLASGLSSYNEQFF. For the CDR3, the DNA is TGCAGCGTTTTGGCTAGCGGACTGAGCTCCTACAATGAGCAGTTCTTC.

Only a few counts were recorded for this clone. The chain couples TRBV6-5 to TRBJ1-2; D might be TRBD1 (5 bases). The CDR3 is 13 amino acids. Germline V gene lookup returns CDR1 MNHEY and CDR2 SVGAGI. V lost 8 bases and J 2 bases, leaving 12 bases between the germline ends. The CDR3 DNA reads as TGTGCCAGCGGACGGAGGGGAAACTATGGCTACACCTTC. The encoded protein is CASGRRGNYGYTF.

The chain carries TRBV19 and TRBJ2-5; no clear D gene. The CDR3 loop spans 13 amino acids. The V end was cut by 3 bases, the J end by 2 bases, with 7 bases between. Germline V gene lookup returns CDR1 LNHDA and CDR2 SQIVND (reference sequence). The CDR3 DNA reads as TGTGCCAGTAGTATTCAAATACAAGAGACCCAGTACTTC. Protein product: CASSIQIQETQYF.

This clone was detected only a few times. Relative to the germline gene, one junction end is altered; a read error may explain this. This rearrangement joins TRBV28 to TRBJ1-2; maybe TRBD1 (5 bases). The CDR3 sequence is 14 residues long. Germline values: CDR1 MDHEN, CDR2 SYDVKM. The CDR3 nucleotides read TGTGCCAGCAGTTTAGGGGGAGCGATAAGCGGCTTCACCTTC. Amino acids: CASSLGGAISGFTF.

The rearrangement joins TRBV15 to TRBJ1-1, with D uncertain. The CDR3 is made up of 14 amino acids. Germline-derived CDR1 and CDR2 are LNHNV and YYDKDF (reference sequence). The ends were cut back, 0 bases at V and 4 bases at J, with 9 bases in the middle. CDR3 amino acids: CATSRDLAGTEAFF. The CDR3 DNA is TGTGCCACCAGCAGAGATTTGGCGGGCACTGAAGCTTTCTTT.

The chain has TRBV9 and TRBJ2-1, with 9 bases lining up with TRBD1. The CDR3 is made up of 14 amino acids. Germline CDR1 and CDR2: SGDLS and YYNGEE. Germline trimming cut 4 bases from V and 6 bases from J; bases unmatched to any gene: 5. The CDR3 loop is CASSPWTGVNEQFF. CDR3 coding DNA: TGTGCCAGCAGCCCCTGGACAGGGGTCAATGAGCAGTTCTTC.

CDR3 nucleotides: TGTGCCAGTAGTAGAAGGCTCCCCTACGAGCAGTACTTC. The encoded protein is CASSRRLPYEQYF. The chain uses TRBV19 and TRBJ2-7; D not resolved. V was shortened by 4 bases and J by 2 bases, with 9 bases between the two germline ends. This CDR3 region has 13 residues. The germline V gene encodes CDR1 LNHDA and CDR2 SQIVND (reference sequence).

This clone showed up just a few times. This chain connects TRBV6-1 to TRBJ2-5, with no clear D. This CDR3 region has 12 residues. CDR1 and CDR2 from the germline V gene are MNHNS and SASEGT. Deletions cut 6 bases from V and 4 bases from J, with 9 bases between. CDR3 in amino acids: CASRGDLETQYF. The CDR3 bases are TGTGCCAGCAGGGGTGACCTAGAGACCCAGTACTTC.

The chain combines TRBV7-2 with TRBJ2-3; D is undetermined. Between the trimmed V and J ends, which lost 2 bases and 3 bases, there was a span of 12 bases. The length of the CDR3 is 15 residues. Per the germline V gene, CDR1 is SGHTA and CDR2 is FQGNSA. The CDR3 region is CASSLRAIGTDTQYF. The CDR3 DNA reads TGTGCCAGCAGCTTAAGGGCGATAGGAACAGATACGCAGTATTTT.

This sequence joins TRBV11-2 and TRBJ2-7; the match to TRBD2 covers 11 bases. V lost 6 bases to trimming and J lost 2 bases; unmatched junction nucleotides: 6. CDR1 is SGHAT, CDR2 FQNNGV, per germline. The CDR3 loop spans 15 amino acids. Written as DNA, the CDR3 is TGTGCCAGCAGTCTTGGGACTAGCGGACCCTACGAGCAGTACTTC. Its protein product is CASSLGTSGPYEQYF.

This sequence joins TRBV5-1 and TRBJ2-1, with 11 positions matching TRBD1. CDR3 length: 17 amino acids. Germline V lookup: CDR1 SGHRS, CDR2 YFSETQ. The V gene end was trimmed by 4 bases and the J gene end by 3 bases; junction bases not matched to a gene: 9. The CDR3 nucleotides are TGCGCCAGCAGCAGGAACTCGGGACAGGGGGGCTACAATGAGCAGTTCTTC. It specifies CASSRNSGQGGYNEQFF.

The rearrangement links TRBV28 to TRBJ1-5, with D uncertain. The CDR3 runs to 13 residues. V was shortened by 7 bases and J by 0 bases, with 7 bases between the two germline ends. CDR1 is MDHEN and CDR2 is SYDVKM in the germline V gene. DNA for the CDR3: TGTGCCAGCACCATTTATAGCAATCAGCCCCAGCATTTT. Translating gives CASTIYSNQPQHF.

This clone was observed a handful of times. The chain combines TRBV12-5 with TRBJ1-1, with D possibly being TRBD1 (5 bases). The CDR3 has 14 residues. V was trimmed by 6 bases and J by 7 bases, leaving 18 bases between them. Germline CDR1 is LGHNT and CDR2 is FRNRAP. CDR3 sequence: CASGRTGLLYEAFF. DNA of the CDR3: TGTGCTAGTGGACGAACAGGTCTCCTCTATGAAGCTTTCTTT.

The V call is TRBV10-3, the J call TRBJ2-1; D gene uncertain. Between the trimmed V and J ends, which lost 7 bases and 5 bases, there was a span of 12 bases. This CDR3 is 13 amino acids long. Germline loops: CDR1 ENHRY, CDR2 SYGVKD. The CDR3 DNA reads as TGTGCCATCAACCCCAGCGACAACAATGAGCAGTTCTTC. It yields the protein CAINPSDNNEQFF.

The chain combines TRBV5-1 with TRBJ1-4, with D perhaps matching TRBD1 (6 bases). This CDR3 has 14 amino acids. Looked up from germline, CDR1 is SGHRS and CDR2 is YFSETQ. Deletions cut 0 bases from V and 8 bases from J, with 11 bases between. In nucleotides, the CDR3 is TGCGCCAGCAGCTTGGAAAGGACAGCAGAAAAACTGTTTTTT. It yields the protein CASSLERTAEKLFF.

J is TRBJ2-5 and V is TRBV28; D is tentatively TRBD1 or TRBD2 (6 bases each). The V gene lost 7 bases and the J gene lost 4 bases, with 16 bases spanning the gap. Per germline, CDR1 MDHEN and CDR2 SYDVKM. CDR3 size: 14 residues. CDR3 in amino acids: CASNKQGAGETQYF. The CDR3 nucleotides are TGTGCCAGCAACAAACAGGGAGCGGGAGAGACCCAGTACTTC.